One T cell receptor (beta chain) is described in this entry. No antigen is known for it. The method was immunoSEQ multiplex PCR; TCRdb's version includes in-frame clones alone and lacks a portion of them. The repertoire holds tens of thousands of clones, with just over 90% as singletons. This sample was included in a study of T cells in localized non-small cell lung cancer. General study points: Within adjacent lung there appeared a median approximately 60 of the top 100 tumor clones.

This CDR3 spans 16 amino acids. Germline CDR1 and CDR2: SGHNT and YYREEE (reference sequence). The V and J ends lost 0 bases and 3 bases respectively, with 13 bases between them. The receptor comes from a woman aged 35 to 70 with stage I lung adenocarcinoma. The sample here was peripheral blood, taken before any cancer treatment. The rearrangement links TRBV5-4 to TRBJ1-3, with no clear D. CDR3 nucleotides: TGTGCCAGCAGCTTGGACAGCGTCTCTATTGGAAACACCATATATTTT. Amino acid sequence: CASSLDSVSIGNTIYF.